The text below deals with one TCR beta chain. What it binds is unknown. CDR3 length equals 16 residues. J lost 0 bases, V lost 4 bases, and 5 bases had no gene match. Germline CDR1 and CDR2: SNHLY and FYNNEI. The data were produced by immunoSEQ multiplex PCR, yet TCRdb's version contains in-frame clones alone and is incomplete. The table includes more than 85,000 clones, 80% to 90% detected once. The data are from a study of siplizumab effects on memory and regulatory T cells. Study-level findings and limits: Naive versus memory phenotype went unassigned for roughly 75-97% of proliferating CD4+ or CD8+ clones. Naive T cells, seemingly more diverse than memory cells, seemed major alloresponse contributors.

The rearrangement links TRBV2 to TRBJ1-5; 8 nucleotides line up with TRBD1. Sample: CD4+ T cells sorted from blood. The receptor was isolated from a human donor in good health. The CDR3 coding sequence is TGTGCCAGCAGTGCTAGGACAGGGAATAGCAATCAGCCCCAGCATTTT. Translation: CASSARTGNSNQPQHF.